One sample yielded the 27 T cell receptor beta chains listed below, sequenced in a study of shared T cell receptors in the human thymus. Profiling relied on immunoSEQ multiplex PCR, and the TCRdb table lists in-frame clones only, not all of them. This table has 640,000 or so clones, 80% to 90% appearing once. The sample was also reused in another study, on human thymus T cells.

Sequencing used thymocytes. These receptors originate from a boy under two years old with a congenital heart defect.

This chain joins TRBV5-4 and TRBJ2-7; 9 nucleotides match TRBD2. V lost 1 base and J lost 2; bases outside the gene matches: 4. The germline V gene encodes CDR1 SGHNT and CDR2 YYREEE (reference sequence). The CDR3 extends over 15 amino acids. CDR3 sequence: CASSLTSGLTYEQYF. For the CDR3, the DNA is TGTGCCAGCAGCTTGACTAGCGGGCTCACCTACGAGCAGTACTTC.

The chain employs TRBV4-1 and TRBJ1-3; 8 bases agree with TRBD1. This CDR3 is 17 amino acids long. Unmatched junction bases numbered 9, after V lost 3 bases and J lost 2 bases. Germline CDR1 is MGHRA and CDR2 is YSYEKL. CDR3 nucleotide sequence: TGCGCCAGCAGCCATCGGGACAGGTCAATTGCTGGAAACACCATATATTTT. Translating it yields CASSHRDRSIAGNTIYF.

CDR3 in amino acids: CASSSLTANVANSNQPQHF. The CDR3 nucleotides read TGTGCCAGTAGTTCCTTGACAGCGAATGTGGCGAATAGCAATCAGCCCCAGCATTTT. This chain links TRBV19 with TRBJ1-5; D possibly corresponds to TRBD1 (5 bases). This CDR3 is built from 19 residues. CDR1 and CDR2 from the germline V gene are LNHDA and SQIVND (reference sequence). V was shortened by 5 bases and J by 0 bases, with 23 bases between the two germline ends. The entire variable domain, with the rest obtained from reference TRBV19 and TRBJ1-5, is as follows: DGGITQSPKYLFRKEGQNVTLSCEQNLNHDAMYWYRQDPGQGLRLIYYSQIVNDFQKGDIAEGYSVSREKKESFPLTVTSAQKNPTAFYLCASSSLTANVANSNQPQHFGDGTRLSIL.

A single count supports this clone. This chain links TRBV18 with TRBJ1-6; possible D gene TRBD1, 5 bases. CDR1 is KGHSH and CDR2 is LQKENI in the germline V gene. V dropped 1 base and J dropped 8 bases, with 9 bases sitting between them. The CDR3 has 14 amino acids. The CDR3 region has the DNA TGTGCCAGCTCACCACAAGGGGAGGATTCACCCCTCCACTTT. Its protein is CASSPQGEDSPLHF.

Here the CDR3 reads CASSLDADRGYEQYF. CDR3 nucleotides: TGTGCCAGCAGCTTAGACGCGGACAGGGGATACGAGCAGTACTTC. This chain uses TRBV11-2 with TRBJ2-7, with 9 nucleotides matching TRBD1. V lost 0 bases, J lost 4 bases, and 4 bases stayed unmatched. CDR1 and CDR2 from the germline V gene are SGHAT and FQNNGV. The CDR3 has 15 amino acids.

The chain joins TRBV4-3 to TRBJ1-2, with a weak D call TRBD1 (6 bases). CDR1 and CDR2 (germline): LGHNA, YSLEER. Trimming shortened V by 3 bases and J by 2 bases, and 10 bases separated the two germline ends. CDR3 length equals 14 residues. CDR3 protein: CASSHETGNYGYTF. The DNA of the CDR3 is TGCGCCAGCAGCCACGAGACAGGCAACTATGGCTACACCTTC.

In its sample, this clone was seen once. The chain links TRBV10-3 to TRBJ2-3; 9 bases are a match to TRBD1. The germline gives CDR1 ENHRY, CDR2 SYGVKD. This CDR3 contains 17 residues. The ends lost 1 base at V and 7 bases at J; junction bases unmatched: 12. CDR3 sequence reads: CAISELRQGELDNTQYF. The CDR3 DNA reads TGTGCCATCAGTGAGTTGAGACAGGGGGAACTAGATAATACGCAGTATTTT.

The chain links TRBV30 to TRBJ2-1; 8 bases agree with TRBD2. The V gene's germline CDR1 is GTSNPN and CDR2 SVGIG (reference sequence). Trimming took 0 bases from V and 8 from J; bases not matched to a gene: 9. The CDR3 consists of 15 residues. CDR3 DNA sequence: TGTGCCTGGAGTGTATCGGGGGGGGCCAAGGATGAGCAGTTCTTC. It is translated as CAWSVSGGAKDEQFF. The complete variable domain, with remaining parts taken from reference TRBV30 and TRBJ2-1, reads SQTIHQWPATLVQPVGSPLSLECTVEGTSNPNLYWYRQAAGRGLQLLFYSVGIGQISSEVPQNLSASRPQDRQFILSSKKLLLSDSGFYLCAWSVSGGAKDEQFFGPGTRLTVL.

This chain joins TRBV30 and TRBJ2-7, with 8 bases aligning to TRBD1. Germline V gene sequence: CDR1 GTSNPN, CDR2 SVGIG (reference sequence). The CDR3 runs 14 residues. Losses at the gene ends were 4 bases for V and 2 bases for J; bases not matched to a gene: 7. In nucleotides, the CDR3 is TGTGCCTGGAACCTCGGACAGGGCCCCTACGAGCAGTACTTC. Protein: CAWNLGQGPYEQYF.

In this sample, this clone turned up once. V is TRBV28 and J is TRBJ2-5; 8 bases map to TRBD2. The ends lost 10 bases at V and 1 base at J; junction bases unmatched: 5. The CDR3 has 13 amino acids. Germline V gene sequence: CDR1 MDHEN, CDR2 SYDVKM. The CDR3 reads CATRTSPQETQYF. The CDR3 DNA sequence: TGTGCCACCCGGACTAGCCCCCAAGAGACCCAGTACTTC. Filled out from reference TRBV28 and TRBJ2-5, the complete variable domain reads DVKVTQSSRYLVKRTGEKVFLECVQDMDHENMFWYRQDPGLGLRLIYFSYDVKMKEKGDIPEGYSVSREKKERFSLILESASTNQTSMYLCATRTSPQETQYFGPGTRLLVL.

The rearrangement joins TRBV10-3 to TRBJ2-3; D ambiguous. The germline CDR1 and CDR2 sequences are ENHRY and SYGVKD. The CDR3 runs 13 residues. The V end lost 2 bases, the J end lost 1 base, and 4 bases lay between the germline ends. The CDR3 DNA is TGTGCCATCAGTGAGCCAGGCACAGATACGCAGTATTTT. Its protein product is CAISEPGTDTQYF.

This clone was recorded only once. The J gene is TRBJ1-5, the V gene TRBV18; TRBD1 might be the D (6 bases). Trimming took off 1 base at V and 1 base at J, with 8 bases between the two ends. CDR1 KGHSH and CDR2 LQKENI come from the germline V gene. This CDR3 spans 15 amino acids. For the CDR3, the DNA is TGTGCCAGCTCACCACGGACAGAAAGCAATCAGCCCCAGCATTTT. This codes for CASSPRTESNQPQHF.

The chain links TRBV27 to TRBJ2-7, with TRBD1 matching over 7 bases. The CDR3 runs 16 residues. V gave up 2 bases and J gave up 1 base; unmatched junction bases: 8. Germline loops: CDR1 MNHEY, CDR2 SMNVEV (reference sequence). The CDR3 DNA reads as TGTGCCAGCAGTTTAGGGGAGAGACAGGGTTCCTACGAGCAGTACTTC. Protein product: CASSLGERQGSYEQYF.

The genes are TRBV9 and TRBJ2-1; 11 positions agree with TRBD2. Germline assignment: CDR1 SGDLS and CDR2 YYNGEE. This CDR3 is 18 amino acids long. V dropped 4 bases and J dropped 5; count of bases not matched to a gene: 14. CDR3 in amino acids: CASSFGGVTSGENNEQFF. CDR3 nucleotide sequence: TGTGCCAGCAGCTTCGGCGGGGTGACTAGCGGGGAGAACAATGAGCAGTTCTTC. The complete variable domain, with remaining parts taken from reference TRBV9 and TRBJ2-1, reads DSGVTQTPKHLITATGQRVTLRCSPRSGDLSVYWYQQSLDQGLQFLIQYYNGEERAKGNILERFSAQQFPDLHSELNLSSLELGDSALYFCASSFGGVTSGENNEQFFGPGTRLTVL.

The CDR3 bases are TGTGCCAGCTCACCACAGATAGCGGGAGGGGAGACCCAGTACTTC. Translating gives CASSPQIAGGETQYF. The chain employs TRBV18 and TRBJ2-5, with TRBD2 matching 11 bases. Trimming took 1 base from V and 5 from J; bases not matched to a gene: 3. CDR1 and CDR2 from the germline V gene are KGHSH and LQKENI. The CDR3 loop spans 15 amino acids. Combining the CDR3 with reference TRBV18 and TRBJ2-5 gives the whole variable domain NAGVMQNPRHLVRRRGQEARLRCSPMKGHSHVYWYRQLPEEGLKFMVYLQKENIIDESGMPKERFSAEFPKEGPSILRIQQVVRGDSAAYFCASSPQIAGGETQYFGPGTRLLVL.

CDR3 residues: CASSSGQAATNEKLFF. The CDR3 DNA reads TGTGCCAGCAGCTCGGGACAAGCAGCAACTAATGAAAAACTGTTTTTT. The chain is built from TRBV7-9 and TRBJ1-4; D possibly corresponds to TRBD1 (6 bases). V lost 4 bases to trimming and J lost 0 bases, with 12 bases between them. This CDR3 is built from 16 residues. Per germline, CDR1 SEHNR and CDR2 FQNEAQ (reference sequence).

This clone was observed a single time. This chain's CDR3 is CATSRDSVARGTEQYF. Here the CDR3 DNA reads TGTGCCACCAGCAGAGATTCAGTAGCCAGGGGGACCGAGCAGTACTTC. This rearrangement joins TRBV15 to TRBJ2-7; 7 nucleotides match TRBD1. Germline V lookup: CDR1 LNHNV, CDR2 YYDKDF (reference sequence). Trimming took 0 bases from V and 6 from J; bases not matched to a gene: 11. The CDR3 is 16 residues long.

The CDR3 DNA reads TGTGCCAGCAGTTTATTAACCGACAGGGTGACCTACGAGCAGTACTTC. Its protein product is CASSLLTDRVTYEQYF. This rearrangement joins TRBV27 to TRBJ2-7, with 7 bases matching TRBD1. V was pared by 1 base and J by 2 bases, with 8 bases of the junction left unmatched. The CDR3 runs 16 residues. Germline V CDR1 and CDR2: MNHEY, SMNVEV (reference sequence).

The chain has TRBV27 and TRBJ2-7; 8 bases fit TRBD2. Trimming cost V 5 bases and J 4 bases; bases outside gene matches: 10. CDR1 and CDR2 from the germline V gene are MNHEY and SMNVEV (reference sequence). CDR3 length equals 15 residues. CDR3 sequence reads: CASSLQAGEGYEQYF. The CDR3 DNA reads TGTGCCAGCAGTCTACAAGCGGGAGAAGGATACGAGCAGTACTTC.

The CDR3 DNA follows: TGCGCCAGCAGCCAAAGCCCGGGACAGGGGAACACTGAAGCTTTCTTT. Amino acids: CASSQSPGQGNTEAFF. The chain employs TRBV4-1 and TRBJ1-1; 9 positions agree with TRBD1. The CDR3 loop spans 16 amino acids. The V gene end was trimmed by 2 bases and the J gene end by 1 base; junction bases not matched to a gene: 5. Germline V CDR1 and CDR2: MGHRA, YSYEKL.

V usage is TRBV11-2 and J usage is TRBJ2-7; 8 nucleotides line up with TRBD2. The V gene end was trimmed by 5 bases and the J gene end by 5 bases; junction bases not matched to a gene: 5. Germline V gene lookup returns CDR1 SGHAT and CDR2 FQNNGV. CDR3 length: 13 residues. CDR3: CASSPGGANEQYF. The CDR3 DNA reads as TGTGCCAGCAGCCCCGGGGGGGCAAACGAGCAGTACTTC.

The chain uses TRBV9 and TRBJ1-6; 7 nucleotides line up with TRBD1. Per germline, CDR1 SGDLS and CDR2 YYNGEE. V dropped 4 bases and J dropped 9; count of bases not matched to a gene: 7. CDR3 length: 14 residues. DNA for the CDR3: TGTGCCAGCAGCCTAGGGGACAGCCTTTCACCCCTCCACTTT. This translates into CASSLGDSLSPLHF. Based on the CDR3 plus reference TRBV9 and TRBJ1-6, the full variable domain is DSGVTQTPKHLITATGQRVTLRCSPRSGDLSVYWYQQSLDQGLQFLIQYYNGEERAKGNILERFSAQQFPDLHSELNLSSLELGDSALYFCASSLGDSLSPLHFGNGTRLTVT.

Comments on this clone: Other DNA sequences of this sample code for an identical CDR3. This sequence joins TRBV5-1 and TRBJ2-5; TRBD1 might be the D (5 bases). Trimming took 2 bases from V and 4 from J, leaving 9 bases between them. CDR3 length: 13 residues. Per germline, CDR1 SGHRS and CDR2 YFSETQ. This CDR3 reads CASSLVTGETQYF. In DNA form, the CDR3 reads TGCGCCAGCAGCTTAGTCACAGGAGAGACCCAGTACTTC.

The genes are TRBV30 and TRBJ2-7, with D tentatively TRBD2 (6 bases). The V end was cut by 0 bases, the J end by 2 bases, with 11 bases between. Germline CDR1 reads GTSNPN; CDR2 reads SVGIG (reference sequence). There are 14 residues in the CDR3. Here the CDR3 DNA reads TGTGCCTGGAGTGTACGGGGGACTCCCTACGAGCAGTACTTC. Residues: CAWSVRGTPYEQYF.

The V and J genes are TRBV2 and TRBJ2-1, with TRBD2 matching 8 bases. V lost 6 bases to trimming and J lost 4 bases; unmatched junction nucleotides: 17. Germline V gives CDR1 SNHLY, CDR2 FYNNEI. This CDR3 has 18 amino acids. The CDR3 DNA reads TGTGCCAGCAGGGAGACAGGTAGTATAGCGGGGCAATACAATGAGCAGTTCTTC. Protein product: CASRETGSIAGQYNEQFF.

The V and J genes are TRBV4-1 and TRBJ1-2; possibly TRBD1 for D (6 bases). Germline CDR1 and CDR2: MGHRA and YSYEKL. CDR3 length: 16 residues. V gave up 5 bases and J gave up 3 bases, with 19 bases separating them. The CDR3 reads CASSAVGRGGDYGYTF. The CDR3 DNA sequence: TGCGCCAGCAGCGCGGTGGGCAGGGGTGGCGACTATGGCTACACCTTC.

J is TRBJ2-7 and V is TRBV28, with 9 bases fitting TRBD1. With V trimmed by 4 bases and J by 1 base, 2 bases remained unmatched. Germline V gene sequence: CDR1 MDHEN, CDR2 SYDVKM. The CDR3 runs to 14 residues. The CDR3 DNA follows: TGTGCCAGCAGTTGGGACAGGGTTTCCTACGAGCAGTACTTC. Encoded protein: CASSWDRVSYEQYF.